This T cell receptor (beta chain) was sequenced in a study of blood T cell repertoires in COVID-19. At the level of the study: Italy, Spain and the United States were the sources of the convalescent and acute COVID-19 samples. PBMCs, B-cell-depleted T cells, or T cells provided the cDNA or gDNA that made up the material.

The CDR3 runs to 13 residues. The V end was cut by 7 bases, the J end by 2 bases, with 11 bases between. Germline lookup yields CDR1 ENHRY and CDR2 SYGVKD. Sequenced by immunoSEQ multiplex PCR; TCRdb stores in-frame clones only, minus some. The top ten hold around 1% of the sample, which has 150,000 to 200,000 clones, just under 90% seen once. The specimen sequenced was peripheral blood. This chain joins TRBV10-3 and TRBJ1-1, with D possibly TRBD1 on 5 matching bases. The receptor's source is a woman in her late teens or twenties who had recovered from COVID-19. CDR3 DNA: TGTGCCATCAAGGGGAACGGCAACACTGAAGCTTTCTTT. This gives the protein CAIKGNGNTEAFF.